These 30 T cell receptor beta chains originate from one sample sequenced in a study of untreated major depressive disorder. Study-level results: Depressed patients' CD4+ T cells carried increased TRBV05-01 (Vbeta 5.1) usage versus control CD4+ T cells.

Profiled with immunoSEQ multiplex PCR; TCRdb holds only in-frame clones, not every one. The data show about 20,000 clones, with 92% seen just once and 0.6% held by the top ten. No antigen has been assigned to these receptors. Source material: CD4+ T cells from PBMCs. These receptors were taken from a woman in her 40s with major depressive disorder.

The V and J genes are TRBV6-6 and TRBJ1-1; perhaps TRBD1 as D (5 bases). V lost 5 bases, J lost 4 bases, and 11 bases lay in between. From germline, CDR1 is MNHNY and CDR2 SVGAGI (reference sequence). The CDR3 has 13 residues. CDR3 residues: CASSPRVSTEAFF. CDR3 coding DNA: TGTGCCAGCAGTCCCAGGGTTTCCACTGAAGCTTTCTTT.

This chain uses TRBV2 with TRBJ1-2, with 7 nucleotides matching TRBD1. Germline V lookup: CDR1 SNHLY, CDR2 FYNNEI. Trimming at V came to 5 bases and at J to 4 bases, leaving 7 bases not matched to a gene. The CDR3 is 14 residues long. The CDR3 DNA reads TGTGCCAGCAGTTCGACAGGGTTATTCTATGGCTACACCTTC. Residues: CASSSTGLFYGYTF. The full variable domain, with the rest looked up from reference TRBV2 and TRBJ1-2, is EPEVTQTPSHQVTQMGQEVILRCVPISNHLYFYWYRQILGQKVEFLVSFYNNEISEKSEIFDDQFSVERPDGSNFTLKIRSTKLEDSAMYFCASSSTGLFYGYTFGSGTRLTVV.

This clone was counted a single time. The chain couples TRBV6-1 to TRBJ1-4; D is uncertain. This CDR3 region has 14 residues. Germline CDR1 and CDR2: MNHNS and SASEGT. V lost 5 bases and J 0 bases, leaving 7 bases between the germline ends. CDR3 nucleotide sequence: TGTGCCAGCAGTTTTAGGGCAACTAATGAAAAACTGTTTTTT. The encoded protein is CASSFRATNEKLFF.

The CDR3, as DNA: TGTGCTAGTGGTTTGGATACAGGTATCATGAACACTGAAGCTTTCTTT. Protein: CASGLDTGIMNTEAFF. The chain joins TRBV12-5 to TRBJ1-1, with a possible D match to TRBD1 (5 bases). This CDR3 region has 16 residues. In germline, CDR1 is LGHNT, CDR2 FRNRAP. The ends were cut back, 1 base at V and 0 bases at J, with 12 bases in the middle.

The chain combines TRBV4-3 with TRBJ1-4, with D possibly TRBD1 on 5 matching bases. Trimming shortened V by 1 base and J by 8 bases, and 11 bases separated the two germline ends. CDR1 is LGHNA and CDR2 is YSLEER in the germline V gene. The CDR3 is 14 residues long. CDR3 amino acids: CASSQGQGQEKLFF. CDR3 sequence (DNA): TGCGCCAGCAGCCAAGGTCAGGGTCAGGAAAAACTGTTTTTT.

The chain has TRBV9 and TRBJ2-5; D possibly corresponds to TRBD2 (6 bases). The CDR3 covers 16 residues. V shed 4 bases and J shed 0 bases, with 16 bases lying between them. Germline CDR1 reads SGDLS; CDR2 reads YYNGEE. CDR3 nucleotides: TGTGCCAGCAGCTCACGACTAGGAACTTACCAAGAGACCCAGTACTTC. Protein: CASSSRLGTYQETQYF.

The V call is TRBV6-1, the J call TRBJ1-5, with D maybe TRBD1 (5 bases). Trimming removed 4 bases at V and 1 base at J, with 11 bases between. Looked up from germline, CDR1 is MNHNS and CDR2 is SASEGT. There are 15 residues in the CDR3. The CDR3 DNA reads TGTGCCAGCAGTGCCGGGGCCGTGAGCAATCAGCCCCAGCATTTT. Its protein product is CASSAGAVSNQPQHF.

The chain uses TRBV18 and TRBJ1-1; D is ambiguous. The CDR3 extends over 14 amino acids. Trimming removed 5 bases at V and 1 base at J, with 11 bases between. From germline, CDR1 is KGHSH and CDR2 LQKENI. CDR3 loop: CASSSTGENTEAFF. In DNA, the CDR3 is TGTGCCAGCTCATCCACCGGGGAGAACACTGAAGCTTTCTTT.

The chain uses TRBV4-1 and TRBJ2-3, with 10 bases identical to TRBD2. Germline V gives CDR1 MGHRA, CDR2 YSYEKL. Trimming cost V 3 bases and J 1 base; bases outside gene matches: 7. There are 17 residues in the CDR3. The chain's CDR3 is CASSQLPGTSGTDTQYF. CDR3 coding DNA: TGCGCCAGCAGCCAGTTACCCGGGACTAGCGGCACAGATACGCAGTATTTT.

This chain joins TRBV5-1 and TRBJ2-1; D remains ambiguous. The germline CDR1 and CDR2 sequences are SGHRS and YFSETQ. Trimming pared 4 bases from V and 6 bases from J, leaving 14 bases between. The CDR3 has 14 amino acids. The CDR3 DNA reads TGCGCCAGCAGCACCAGCACCCATCGCAATGAGCAGTTCTTC. It encodes CASSTSTHRNEQFF.

The chain joins TRBV5-1 to TRBJ1-1, with 10 bases identical to TRBD1. The CDR3 is 14 residues long. From germline, CDR1 is SGHRS and CDR2 YFSETQ. J lost 3 bases, V lost 3 bases, and 2 bases had no gene match. CDR3 sequence: CASSWGQGYTEAFF. CDR3 in DNA: TGCGCCAGCAGCTGGGGACAGGGGTACACTGAAGCTTTCTTT.

The chain combines TRBV10-1 with TRBJ2-7, with 8 bases fitting TRBD2. The CDR3 length is 16 residues. From germline, CDR1 is WNHNN and CDR2 SYGVQD (reference sequence). With 1 base clipped from V and 4 bases from J, the junction kept 9 bases outside the gene matches. The CDR3 nucleotides read TGCGCCAGCAGTGAGTTTGTGCTAGCGGGTGGGTACGAGCAGTACGTC. Translating gives CASSEFVLAGGYEQYV.

The J gene is TRBJ2-1, the V gene TRBV11-3; maybe TRBD2 (6 bases). Germline V gene sequence: CDR1 SGHNT, CDR2 YENEEA. V lost 4 bases and J 5 bases, leaving 27 bases between the germline ends. CDR3 length equals 19 residues. CDR3 sequence reads: CASSSSLARGWGIDNEQFF. Here the CDR3 DNA reads TGTGCCAGCAGCTCGTCACTAGCCCGAGGGTGGGGAATAGACAATGAGCAGTTCTTC.

The V call is TRBV5-4, the J call TRBJ2-1; TRBD2 agrees at 12 bases. V lost 0 bases, J lost 3 bases, and 4 bases stayed unmatched. CDR1 and CDR2 (germline): SGHNT, YYREEE (reference sequence). The CDR3 has 17 amino acids. CDR3 sequence (DNA): TGTGCCAGCAGCTTGGCGCTAGCGGGAGGGATCTACAATGAGCAGTTCTTC. Residues: CASSLALAGGIYNEQFF.

The V call is TRBV15, the J call TRBJ1-2; D gene ambiguous. The CDR3 length is 14 residues. Trimming cost V 5 bases and J 6 bases, with 16 bases left between them. Germline V gives CDR1 LNHNV, CDR2 YYDKDF (reference sequence). DNA of the CDR3: TGTGCCACCAGCTCTAAGACCGCTACCAATGGCTACACCTTC. Protein sequence: CATSSKTATNGYTF.

The rearrangement links TRBV10-1 to TRBJ1-2; D perhaps matches TRBD1 (5 bases). The germline CDR1 and CDR2 sequences are WNHNN and SYGVQD (reference sequence). This CDR3 is built from 13 residues. The ends were cut back, 4 bases at V and 5 bases at J, with 11 bases in the middle. This CDR3 reads CASSGTRAYGYTF. The CDR3 coding sequence is TGCGCCAGCAGTGGGACACGAGCTTATGGCTACACCTTC.

For this clone: An end of the junction differs from the germline gene, which may be a read error. The chain recombines TRBV7-7 with TRBJ1-5; a possible D gene is TRBD1 (5 bases). Germline CDR1 and CDR2: SSHAT and FNYEAQ (reference sequence). This CDR3 has 13 residues. DNA of the CDR3: TGTGCTAGCAACCAGGGCATTGGGCAGCCCCAGCATTTT. Its translation: CASNQGIGQPQHF.

V and J are TRBV7-2 and TRBJ1-5, with TRBD1 identical over 7 bases. This CDR3 comprises 15 residues. Looked up from germline, CDR1 is SGHTA and CDR2 is FQGNSA. Trimming removed 6 bases from V and 4 bases from J; junction bases left unmatched: 9. CDR3 in DNA: TGTGCCAGCAGTGGAGCCGGGGACAGAAATCAGCCCCAGCATTTT. Amino acids: CASSGAGDRNQPQHF.

The CDR3 reads CASSQGALDGNIQYF. The CDR3 DNA reads as TGTGCCAGCAGCCAAGGGGCCTTGGACGGAAACATTCAGTACTTC. The rearrangement joins TRBV7-2 to TRBJ2-4, with D perhaps matching TRBD1 (5 bases). The V gene lost 5 bases and the J gene lost 6 bases, with 17 bases spanning the gap. The germline gives CDR1 SGHTA, CDR2 FQGNSA. The CDR3 has 15 amino acids.

This chain connects TRBV7-3 to TRBJ1-6, with D possibly being TRBD1 (6 bases). Trimming stripped 5 bases from V and 11 bases from J, with 16 bases between. Germline CDR1 SGHTA, CDR2 FQGTGA. This CDR3 has 14 amino acids. The CDR3 DNA sequence: TGTGCCAGCAGCCCAACGGGGGGGGCGACACCCCTCCACTTT. It specifies CASSPTGGATPLHF. Full variable domain (missing parts from reference TRBV7-3 and TRBJ1-6): GAGVSQTPSNKVTEKGKYVELRCDPISGHTALYWYRQSLGQGPEFLIYFQGTGAADDSGLPNDRFFAVRPEGSVSTLKIQRTERGDSAVYLCASSPTGGATPLHFGNGTRLTVT.

The gene calls are TRBV7-6 and TRBJ1-2, with D tentatively TRBD1 (6 bases). Between the trimmed V and J ends, which lost 5 bases and 4 bases, there was a span of 17 bases. The CDR3 length is 15 residues. Germline V gene lookup returns CDR1 SGHVS and CDR2 FNYEAQ. The DNA for the CDR3 is TGTGCCAGCAGCCCCGGGGCAGGGGCCATCTATGGCTACACCTTC. Amino acids: CASSPGAGAIYGYTF.

This clone was detected only once. The chain links TRBV6-6 to TRBJ1-2, with D possibly being TRBD1 (6 bases). This CDR3 has 11 amino acids. Germline V gene sequence: CDR1 MNHNY, CDR2 SVGAGI (reference sequence). Trimming pared 5 bases from V and 8 bases from J, leaving 9 bases between. As DNA, the CDR3 is TGTGCCAGCAGTACCGGGGGCGGCTACACCTTC. This gives the protein CASSTGGGYTF.

This clone was detected once. This rearrangement joins TRBV5-1 to TRBJ1-5; D call uncertain. Looked up from germline, CDR1 is SGHRS and CDR2 is YFSETQ. CDR3 size: 15 residues. Trimming took off 0 bases at V and 4 bases at J, with 11 bases between the two ends. In DNA, the CDR3 is TGCGCCAGCAGCTTGGTTCCGGGAAGTAATCAGCCCCAGCATTTT. Its translation is CASSLVPGSNQPQHF.

This clone was seen only a few times. The chain is built from TRBV7-9 and TRBJ2-2; 9 bases agree with TRBD1. Unmatched junction bases numbered 10, after V lost 0 bases and J lost 5 bases. The CDR3 runs to 18 residues. Germline-derived CDR1 and CDR2 are SEHNR and FQNEAQ (reference sequence). The CDR3 here is CASSLAGRDREATGELFF. For the CDR3, the DNA is TGTGCCAGCAGCTTAGCGGGGAGGGACAGGGAAGCGACCGGGGAGCTGTTTTTT.

Only one count was recorded for this clone. The CDR3 protein is CASSLGGGTYGYTF. The CDR3 DNA sequence: TGTGCCAGCAGCTTAGGGGGGGGCACCTATGGCTACACCTTC. This rearrangement joins TRBV7-8 to TRBJ1-2, with D perhaps TRBD1 (6 bases). Deletions cut 1 base from V and 4 bases from J, with 10 bases between. Germline V gene sequence: CDR1 SGHVS, CDR2 FQNEAQ. The CDR3 spans 14 residues. Based on the CDR3 plus reference TRBV7-8 and TRBJ1-2, the full variable domain is GAGVSQSPRYKVAKRGQDVALRCDPISGHVSLFWYQQALGQGPEFLTYFQNEAQLDKSGLPSDRFFAERPEGSVSTLKIQRTQQEDSAVYLCASSLGGGTYGYTFGSGTRLTVV.

V and J are TRBV5-1 and TRBJ2-5; D may correspond to TRBD1 or TRBD2 (6 bases each). The CDR3 sequence is 15 residues long. V gave up 2 bases and J gave up 4 bases, with 15 bases separating them. Looked up from germline, CDR1 is SGHRS and CDR2 is YFSETQ. For the CDR3, the DNA is TGCGCCAGCAGCTTCGGGGGCGCCCCCGGAGAGACCCAGTACTTC. Protein product: CASSFGGAPGETQYF.

This clone was recorded once. The chain links TRBV5-1 to TRBJ1-3; no clear D gene. Germline CDR1 SGHRS, CDR2 YFSETQ. V was clipped by 0 bases and J by 4 bases, with 11 bases between them. This CDR3 is built from 15 residues. The CDR3 here is CASSLDPGTGNTIYF. The CDR3 region has the DNA TGCGCCAGCAGCTTGGATCCGGGTACCGGAAACACCATATATTTT. Filled out from reference TRBV5-1 and TRBJ1-3, the complete variable domain reads KAGVTQTPRYLIKTRGQQVTLSCSPISGHRSVSWYQQTPGQGLQFLFEYFSETQRNKGNFPGRFSGRQFSNSRSEMNVSTLELGDSALYLCASSLDPGTGNTIYFGEGSWLTVV.

The gene calls are TRBV27 and TRBJ2-2; D might be TRBD1 or TRBD2, each matching 7 bases. The CDR3 runs to 15 residues. V was pared by 6 bases and J by 2 bases, with 13 bases between. Germline V lookup: CDR1 MNHEY, CDR2 SMNVEV (reference sequence). CDR3 in amino acids: CASRGGTVNTGELFF. In DNA, the CDR3 is TGTGCCAGCAGGGGGGGGACAGTAAACACCGGGGAGCTGTTTTTT.

The V gene is TRBV28, the J gene TRBJ2-7; TRBD2 might be the D (5 bases). Trimming stripped 5 bases from V and 7 bases from J, with 24 bases between. The germline gives CDR1 MDHEN, CDR2 SYDVKM. This CDR3 spans 16 amino acids. CDR3 DNA: TGTGCCAGCAGTCCCCCAAAGGCGGGTTCGGATGGAGAGCAGTACTTC. Residues: CASSPPKAGSDGEQYF. Full variable domain (remainder filled in from reference TRBV28 and TRBJ2-7): DVKVTQSSRYLVKRTGEKVFLECVQDMDHENMFWYRQDPGLGLRLIYFSYDVKMKEKGDIPEGYSVSREKKERFSLILESASTNQTSMYLCASSPPKAGSDGEQYFGPGTRLTVT.

CDR3 nucleotide sequence: TGCGCCAGCAGCCAAGATCCGGACCCAGGGAGTCGGTACGATGAGCAGTTCTTC. This codes for CASSQDPDPGSRYDEQFF. J is TRBJ2-1 and V is TRBV4-3, with D perhaps TRBD1 or TRBD2 (5 bases each). The V end lost 0 bases, the J end lost 8 bases, and 23 bases lay between the germline ends. Germline assignment: CDR1 LGHNA and CDR2 YSLEER. This CDR3 spans 18 amino acids.